This T cell receptor beta chain was obtained from a study of beta chain features in type 1 diabetes. The wider study: Age and gender were similar between patients and healthy donors, as were cell yields. Broader study findings: VDJ junctions from type 1 diabetes patients carried fewer insertions and larger deletions. There was a moderate but significant shortening of TCRB CDR3s in all four CD4+ subsets of Type 1 diabetes patients. It was not settled here whether HLA type affects TCRB rearrangement. In cDNA sequencing, cells with high TCR expression could be over-represented.

Expressed TCRB transcripts were sequenced after all isolated RNA was converted to cDNA. Assay: immunoSEQ multiplex PCR; the TCRdb copy retains only in-frame clones and omits some. The sample lists 500,000 to 800,000 clones, roughly 12% occurring once. This clone has only a few counts. Its antigen is unidentified. This CDR3 region has 15 residues. V lost 5 bases and J 1 base, leaving 16 bases between the germline ends. Germline V CDR1 and CDR2: SGHKS, YYEKEE (reference sequence). The J gene is TRBJ2-7, the V gene TRBV5-5, with D possibly being TRBD1 (5 bases). The receptor's source is a young man with type 1 diabetes. Sequencing was carried out using naive CD4+ T cells from blood. The CDR3 loop is CASSSTRGASYEQYF. The CDR3 coding sequence is TGTGCCAGCAGTTCCACAAGGGGCGCGTCCTACGAGCAGTACTTC.